This T cell receptor beta chain is from a study of molecular identifiers for immune sequencing clone quantification. There are a few counts of this clonotype. No antigen is known for it. Sorted naive CD8 T cells were those defined as CD8+CD4-CCR7+CD45RA+. Trimming at V came to 6 bases and at J to 2 bases, leaving 4 bases not matched to a gene. Per the germline V gene, CDR1 is MNHEY and CDR2 is SMNVEV (reference sequence). The CDR3 length is 14 residues. MiXCR was run by TCRdb on the PCR reads, yielding one entry per CDR3 protein. The top ten clones hold about 0.78% of a sample with over 550,000 distinct CDR3 sequences, around 25% of them seen once. Study-wide results and caveats: Over 99% of effector molecules, yet under 1% of naive-cell molecules, were held by clones above 20 RNA copies.

The TCR sequence derives from a human donor in good health. Some libraries in this study had Jurkat cell RNA spiked in. This chain uses TRBV27 with TRBJ2-1, with TRBD2 matching over 7 bases. Sequencing was performed on naive CD8+ T cells from blood, with Jurkat cell RNA spiked in. The subset was: FACS-sorted CD8+CD4-CCR7+CD45RA+ naive T cells. The CDR3 loop reads CASSSTSPYNEQFF. CDR3 nucleotide sequence: TGTGCCAGCAGCTCGACTAGCCCCTACAATGAGCAGTTCTTC.